The rows below give T cell receptor beta chains drawn from one sample of a study of blood T cells in healthy people across ages. TCRdb fed the 5' RACE reads into MiXCR, producing one record per CDR3 protein. This sample has hundreds of thousands of distinct CDR3 sequences, with around 43% found just once. The sequencing sample was made of blood. The receptors come from a man of 80 years or more in good health. Each CDR3 is given with its conserved first and last residue. A D gene is named only where the DNA matches it firmly. Only part of the rows carry a size: once, few, many, or a class if the clone is expanded.

>TRBD1|TRBJ2-7|TRBV20-1|few
CSARTGQGLSWPLYEQYF
TGCAGTGCTAGAACGGGACAGGGTCTGAGTTGGCCCCTTTACGAGCAGTACTTC
>TRBD2|TRBJ2-1|TRBV7-9|few
CASSWIAGEYNEQFF
TGTGCCAGCAGCTGGATAGCGGGAGAGTACAATGAGCAGTTCTTC
>.|TRBJ1-5|TRBV6-6|.
CASSYTVGNQPQHF
TGTGCCAGCAGTTACACAGTGGGCAATCAGCCCCAGCATTTT
>TRBD1|TRBJ2-7|TRBV6-6|.
CASSYVGTGGNEQYF
TGTGCCAGCAGTTATGTAGGGACAGGCGGAAATGAGCAGTACTTC
>.|TRBJ2-1|TRBV20-1|few
CSAFQAEREQFF
TGCAGTGCCTTTCAGGCAGAGCGTGAGCAGTTCTTC
>TRBD2|TRBJ2-1|TRBV25-1|few
CASGWGGRLAKDEQFF
TGTGCCAGCGGATGGGGTGGGAGACTAGCGAAAGATGAGCAGTTCTTC
>TRBD2|TRBJ2-5|TRBV12-3/TRBV12-4|once
CASSLGSGGRDEQYF
TGTGCCAGCAGCTTGGGTAGCGGGGGGAGGGATGAGCAGTACTTC
>.|TRBJ2-5|TRBV3-1|few
CASSQLGHDNQETQYF
TGTGCCAGCAGCCAATTGGGACACGATAACCAAGAGACCCAGTACTTC
>TRBD1|TRBJ1-5|TRBV19|.
CASKPDRGGNQPQHF
TGTGCCAGTAAGCCCGACAGGGGTGGCAATCAGCCCCAGCATTTT
>TRBD1|TRBJ2-5|TRBV28|.
CASRLSSGQAEETQYF
TGTGCCAGCAGACTATCCTCGGGACAGGCTGAAGAGACCCAGTACTTC
>.|TRBJ2-3|TRBV7-2|few
CASSLVGHFSSTDTQYF
TGTGCCAGCAGCTTAGTAGGACATTTCTCTAGCACAGATACGCAGTATTTT
>.|TRBJ2-3|TRBV6-5|many
CASSYSGTTSTDTQYF
TGTGCCAGCAGTTACTCTGGGACAACGAGCACAGATACGCAGTATTTT
>.|TRBJ2-1|TRBV20-1|.
CSARDFNEQFF
TGCAGTGCTAGAGATTTCAATGAGCAGTTCTTC
>.|TRBJ2-5|TRBV4-3|few
CASSQAPQETQYF
TGCGCCAGCAGCCAAGCGCCGCAAGAGACCCAGTACTTC
>.|TRBJ2-7|TRBV7-8|.
CASSLAPLGSHEQYF
TGTGCCAGCAGCTTAGCGCCCCTGGGTTCCCACGAGCAGTACTTC
>.|TRBJ2-3|TRBV12-3/TRBV12-4|.
CASSLLGSASTDAQYF
TGTGCCAGCAGTCTGCTGGGGTCCGCTAGCACAGATGCGCAGTATTTT
>TRBD2|TRBJ2-5|TRBV20-1|few
CSAPTLTSGWGETQYF
TGCAGTGCTCCGACCTTGACTAGCGGCTGGGGGGAGACCCAGTACTTC
>TRBD1|TRBJ2-7|TRBV7-2|.
CANSLRQGYYEQYF
TGTGCCAACAGCTTAAGACAGGGGTATTACGAGCAGTACTTC
>.|TRBJ2-5|TRBV18|few
CASSPWGTPGETQYF
TGTGCCAGCTCACCCTGGGGGACACCGGGGGAGACCCAGTACTTC
>.|TRBJ1-6|TRBV28|few
CASSFRGRFGSPLHF
TGTGCCAGCAGTTTTCGGGGGCGCTTTGGCTCACCCCTCCACTTT
>TRBD2|TRBJ2-7|TRBV20-1|once
CSARLAGGGCEQYF
TGCAGTGCTAGACTAGCGGGGGGAGGCTGCGAGCAGTACTTC
>TRBD1|TRBJ2-7|TRBV6-6|few
CACYSAGTGPYSYEQYF
TGTGCCTGCTATAGTGCCGGGACAGGGCCCTATTCCTACGAGCAGTACTTC
>TRBD2|TRBJ2-5|TRBV15|few
CATSRPWTSLETQYF
TGTGCCACCAGCAGACCGTGGACTAGTTTGGAGACCCAGTACTTC
>TRBD2|TRBJ2-5|TRBV6-2/TRBV6-3|.
CASSYPPSGRLGTQYF
TGTGCCAGCAGTTACCCCCCCAGCGGGAGGCTGGGGACCCAGTACTTC
>.|TRBJ1-4|TRBV28|many
CASSTAGSRNEKLFF
TGTGCCAGCAGCACCGCAGGGAGCCGCAATGAAAAACTGTTTTTT
>TRBD2|TRBJ2-7|TRBV11-2|.
CASSSGPAGRYEQYF
TGTGCCAGCAGCTCAGGACCAGCGGGACGATACGAGCAGTACTTC
>TRBD2|TRBJ2-3|TRBV7-2|.
CASSQWVAGGPGDTQYF
TGTGCCAGCAGCCAGTGGGTAGCGGGGGGGCCCGGAGATACGCAGTATTTT
>TRBD2|TRBJ2-5|TRBV30|.
CAWRALAGRYNEQYF
TGTGCCTGGAGAGCCCTAGCGGGCCGATACAATGAGCAGTACTTC
>TRBD2|TRBJ2-1|TRBV2|.
CASRKGTSDSYNEQFF
TGTGCCAGCCGAAAGGGGACTAGCGATTCCTACAATGAGCAGTTCTTC
>TRBD1|TRBJ2-1|TRBV3-1|few
CASSHRQGADEQFF
TGTGCCAGCAGCCACCGACAGGGGGCGGATGAGCAGTTCTTC
>.|TRBJ2-4|TRBV10-3|.
CAISESGQGEDIQYF
TGTGCCATCAGTGAGTCGGGGCAGGGCGAAGACATTCAGTACTTC
>.|TRBJ2-7|TRBV11-1|.
CASSLPLRTYEQYF
TGTGCCAGCAGCTTACCTCTGCGAACCTACGAGCAGTACTTC
>TRBD2|TRBJ2-1|TRBV10-3|once
CATSMVTSGDNEQFF
TGTGCCACCAGTATGGTAACTAGCGGGGACAATGAGCAGTTCTTC
>TRBD2|TRBJ2-3|TRBV7-2|.
CASGSVAGPTDTQYF
TGTGCCAGCGGCTCAGTAGCGGGGCCCACAGATACGCAGTATTTT
>.|TRBJ2-6|TRBV20-1|.
CSAYQRGANVLTF
TGCAGTGCTTACCAGCGGGGGGCCAACGTCCTGACTTTC
>TRBD2|TRBJ2-5|TRBV9|few
CASSARLGAGEQYF
TGTGCCAGCAGCGCCCGACTAGGGGCGGGGGAGCAGTACTTC
>.|TRBJ2-1|TRBV5-1|.
CASSLTPSLDEQFF
TGCGCCAGCAGCTTGACCCCCTCATTGGATGAGCAGTTCTTC
>.|TRBJ2-7|TRBV9|.
CASSVEGEDREQYF
TGTGCCAGCAGCGTAGAAGGGGAGGACCGCGAGCAGTACTTC
>.|TRBJ2-7|TRBV28|few
CASSASLASYEQYF
TGTGCCAGCAGTGCCTCTTTGGCCTCCTACGAGCAGTACTTC
>.|TRBJ2-5|TRBV10-1|few
CASSPGPETQYF
TGCGCCAGCAGCCCGGGGCCCGAGACCCAGTACTTC
>TRBD2|TRBJ2-1|TRBV7-9|.
CASSPAGTSRNEQFF
TGTGCCAGCAGTCCCGCCGGGACTAGCAGGAATGAGCAGTTCTTC
>.|TRBJ2-5|TRBV14|.
CASSQDVYQETQYF
TGTGCCAGCAGCCAAGACGTGTACCAAGAGACCCAGTACTTC
>TRBD1|TRBJ1-2|TRBV2|.
CASSTGTGANYGYTF
TGTGCCAGCAGTACCGGGACAGGGGCTAACTATGGCTACACCTTC
>.|TRBJ2-7|TRBV28|.
CASSFDARDEQYF
TGTGCCAGCAGTTTTGATGCTAGAGACGAGCAGTACTTC
>.|TRBJ1-2|TRBV27|.
CASSTGTHYGYTF
TGTGCCAGCAGTACCGGGACCCACTATGGCTACACCTTC
>.|TRBJ1-1|TRBV20-1|few
CSANGQDTEAFF
TGCAGTGCTAATGGCCAGGACACTGAAGCTTTCTTT
>.|TRBJ1-2|TRBV5-1|.
CASSLVAAGANYGYTF
TGCGCCAGCAGCTTGGTAGCGGCGGGAGCTAACTATGGCTACACCTTC
>.|TRBJ1-2|TRBV20-1|few
CSAQRGGYTF
TGCAGTGCTCAGAGGGGGGGCTACACCTTC
>TRBD2|TRBJ2-3|TRBV5-1|.
CASSLASGITDTQYF
TGCGCCAGCAGCTTGGCTAGCGGAATAACAGATACGCAGTATTTT
>TRBD1|TRBJ2-2|TRBV9|.
CASGSGTGSGGELFF
TGTGCCAGCGGTTCCGGGACAGGTAGCGGCGGGGAGCTGTTTTTT
>.|TRBJ2-3|TRBV20-1|few
CSAAQGGRAKTDTQYF
TGCAGTGCTGCTCAAGGGGGGAGGGCCAAAACAGATACGCAGTATTTT
>.|TRBJ1-5|TRBV20-1|.
CSAKSGQANNQPQHF
TGCAGTGCGAAGTCGGGCCAGGCTAACAATCAGCCCCAGCATTTT
>.|TRBJ2-1|TRBV6-6|.
CASINSGTGSYNEQFF
TGTGCCAGCATCAACTCCGGGACTGGCTCCTACAATGAGCAGTTCTTC
>TRBD1|TRBJ2-7|TRBV20-1|once
CSATRTGSSYEQYF
TGCAGTGCTACAAGGACAGGGAGCTCCTACGAGCAGTACTTC
>.|TRBJ2-1|TRBV29-1|few
CSVEVLGDYNEQFF
TGCAGCGTTGAAGTGTTGGGGGATTACAATGAGCAGTTCTTC
>.|TRBJ2-5|TRBV5-6|.
CASSPHSRWETQYF
TGTGCCAGCAGCCCTCATTCGAGGTGGGAGACCCAGTACTTC
>.|TRBJ2-5|TRBV3-1|.
CASSQGRQARETQYF
TGTGCCAGCAGCCAGGGGCGACAGGCAAGGGAGACCCAGTACTTC
>TRBD2|TRBJ2-1|TRBV5-1|few
CASSLNSGSFFEQFF
TGCGCCAGCAGCTTGAATAGCGGGAGTTTTTTTGAGCAGTTCTTC
>TRBD2|TRBJ2-1|TRBV7-8|many
CASTPNSGGIYNEQFF
TGTGCCAGCACCCCGAATAGCGGGGGGATCTACAATGAGCAGTTCTTC
>.|TRBJ1-5|TRBV6-1|.
CASSEVWGPGSSQPQHF
TGTGCCAGCAGTGAAGTCTGGGGCCCAGGGTCAAGTCAGCCCCAGCATTTT